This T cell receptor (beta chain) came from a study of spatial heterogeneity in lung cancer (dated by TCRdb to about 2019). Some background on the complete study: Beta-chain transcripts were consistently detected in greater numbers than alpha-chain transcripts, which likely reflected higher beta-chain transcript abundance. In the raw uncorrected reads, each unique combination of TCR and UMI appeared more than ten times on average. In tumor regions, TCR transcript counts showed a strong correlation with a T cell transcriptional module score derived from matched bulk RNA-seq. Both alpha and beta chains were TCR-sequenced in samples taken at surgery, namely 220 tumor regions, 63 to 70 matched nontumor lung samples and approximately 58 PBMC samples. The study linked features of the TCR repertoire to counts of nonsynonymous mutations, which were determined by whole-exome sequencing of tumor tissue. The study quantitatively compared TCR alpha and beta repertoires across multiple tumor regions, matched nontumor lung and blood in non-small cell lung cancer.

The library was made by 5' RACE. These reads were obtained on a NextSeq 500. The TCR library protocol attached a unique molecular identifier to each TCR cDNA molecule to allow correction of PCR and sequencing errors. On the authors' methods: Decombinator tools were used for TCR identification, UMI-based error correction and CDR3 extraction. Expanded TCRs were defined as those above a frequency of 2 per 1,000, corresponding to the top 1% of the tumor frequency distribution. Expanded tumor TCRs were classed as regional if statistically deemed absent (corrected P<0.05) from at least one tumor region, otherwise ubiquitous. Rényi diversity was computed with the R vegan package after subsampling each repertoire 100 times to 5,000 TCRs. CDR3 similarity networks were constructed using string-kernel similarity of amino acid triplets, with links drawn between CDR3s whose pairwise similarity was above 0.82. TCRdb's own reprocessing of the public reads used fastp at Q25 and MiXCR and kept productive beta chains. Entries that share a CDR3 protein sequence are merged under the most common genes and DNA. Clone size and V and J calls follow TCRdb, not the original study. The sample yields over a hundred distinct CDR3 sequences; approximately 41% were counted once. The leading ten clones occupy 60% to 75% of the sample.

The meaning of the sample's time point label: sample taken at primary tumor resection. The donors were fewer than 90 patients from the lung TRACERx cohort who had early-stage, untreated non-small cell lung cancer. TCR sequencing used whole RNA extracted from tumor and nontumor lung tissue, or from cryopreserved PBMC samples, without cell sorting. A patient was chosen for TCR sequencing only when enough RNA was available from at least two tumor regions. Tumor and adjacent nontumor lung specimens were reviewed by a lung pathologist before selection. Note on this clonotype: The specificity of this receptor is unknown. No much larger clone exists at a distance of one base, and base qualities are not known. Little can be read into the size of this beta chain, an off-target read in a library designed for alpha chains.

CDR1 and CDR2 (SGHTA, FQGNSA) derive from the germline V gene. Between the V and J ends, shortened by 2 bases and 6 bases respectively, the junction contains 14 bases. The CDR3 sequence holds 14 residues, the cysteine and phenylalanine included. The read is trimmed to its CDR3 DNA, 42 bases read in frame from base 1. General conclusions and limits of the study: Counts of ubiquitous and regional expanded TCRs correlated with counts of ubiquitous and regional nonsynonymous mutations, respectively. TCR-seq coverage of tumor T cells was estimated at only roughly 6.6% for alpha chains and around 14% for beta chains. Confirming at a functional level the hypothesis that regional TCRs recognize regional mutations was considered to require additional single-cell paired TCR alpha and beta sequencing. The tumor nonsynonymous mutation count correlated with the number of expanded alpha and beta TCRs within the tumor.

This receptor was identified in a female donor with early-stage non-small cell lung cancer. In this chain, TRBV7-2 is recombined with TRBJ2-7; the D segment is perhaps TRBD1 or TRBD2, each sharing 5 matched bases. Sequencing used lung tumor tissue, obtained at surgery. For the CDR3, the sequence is CASSLIRWGSEQYF. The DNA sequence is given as TGTGCCAGCAGCTTAATACGGTGGGGGAGCGAGCAGTACTTC. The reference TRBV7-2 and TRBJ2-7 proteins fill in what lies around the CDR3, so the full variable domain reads GAGVSQSPSNKVTEKGKDVELRCDPISGHTALYWYRQSLGQGLEFLIYFQGNSAPDKSGLPSDRFSAERTGGSVSTLTIQRTQQEDSAVYLCASSLIRWGSEQYFGPGTRLTVT.